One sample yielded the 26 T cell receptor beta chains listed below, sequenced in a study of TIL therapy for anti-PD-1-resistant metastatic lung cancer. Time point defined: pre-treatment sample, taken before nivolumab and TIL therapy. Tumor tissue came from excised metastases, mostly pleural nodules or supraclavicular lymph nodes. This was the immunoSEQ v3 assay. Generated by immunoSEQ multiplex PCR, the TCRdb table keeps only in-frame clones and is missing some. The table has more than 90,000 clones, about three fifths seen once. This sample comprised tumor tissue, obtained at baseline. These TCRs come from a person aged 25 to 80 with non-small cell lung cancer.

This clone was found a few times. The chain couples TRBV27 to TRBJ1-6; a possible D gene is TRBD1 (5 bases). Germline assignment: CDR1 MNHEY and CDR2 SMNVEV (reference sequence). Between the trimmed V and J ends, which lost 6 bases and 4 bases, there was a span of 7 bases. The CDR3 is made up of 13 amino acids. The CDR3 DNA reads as TGTGCCAGCAGCAGGGAGTATAATTCACCCCTCCACTTT. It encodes CASSREYNSPLHF.

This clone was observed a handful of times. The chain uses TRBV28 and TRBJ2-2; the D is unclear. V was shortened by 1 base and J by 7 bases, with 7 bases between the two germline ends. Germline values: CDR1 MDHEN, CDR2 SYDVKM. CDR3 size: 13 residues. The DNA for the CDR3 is TGTGCCAGCAGTTTATTTGGAAACGGGGAGCTGTTTTTT. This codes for CASSLFGNGELFF.

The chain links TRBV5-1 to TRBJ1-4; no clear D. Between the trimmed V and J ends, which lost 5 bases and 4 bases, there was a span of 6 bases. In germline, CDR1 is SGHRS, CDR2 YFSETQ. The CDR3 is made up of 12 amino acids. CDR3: CASRGVNEKLFF. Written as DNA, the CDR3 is TGCGCCAGCAGGGGAGTTAATGAAAAACTGTTTTTT.

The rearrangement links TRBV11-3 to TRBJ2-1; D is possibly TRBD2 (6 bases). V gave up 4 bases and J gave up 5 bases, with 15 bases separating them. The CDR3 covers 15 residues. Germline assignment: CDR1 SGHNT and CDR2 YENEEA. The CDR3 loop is CASSSGRRANNEQFF. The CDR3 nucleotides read TGTGCCAGCAGCTCAGGTAGGAGGGCCAACAATGAGCAGTTCTTC.

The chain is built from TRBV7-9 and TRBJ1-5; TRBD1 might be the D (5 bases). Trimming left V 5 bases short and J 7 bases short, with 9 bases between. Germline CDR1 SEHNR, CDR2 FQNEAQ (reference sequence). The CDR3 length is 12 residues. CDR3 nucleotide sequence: TGTGCCAGCAGCCTCCGACAGCAGCCCCAGCATTTT. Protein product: CASSLRQQPQHF.

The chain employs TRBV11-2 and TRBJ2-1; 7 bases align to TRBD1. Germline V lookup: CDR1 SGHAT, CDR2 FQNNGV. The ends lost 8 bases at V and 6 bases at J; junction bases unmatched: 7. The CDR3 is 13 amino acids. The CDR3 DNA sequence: TGTGCCAGCGTCCGATCAGGGGGCAATGAGCAGTTCTTC. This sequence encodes CASVRSGGNEQFF.

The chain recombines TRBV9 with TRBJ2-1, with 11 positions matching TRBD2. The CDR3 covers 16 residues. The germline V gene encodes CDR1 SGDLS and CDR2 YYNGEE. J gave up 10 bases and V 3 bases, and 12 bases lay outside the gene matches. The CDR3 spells CASSAQTSGVLREQFF. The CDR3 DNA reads TGTGCCAGCAGCGCCCAGACTAGCGGGGTTCTCAGGGAGCAGTTCTTC. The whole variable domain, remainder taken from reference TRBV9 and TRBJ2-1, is DSGVTQTPKHLITATGQRVTLRCSPRSGDLSVYWYQQSLDQGLQFLIQYYNGEERAKGNILERFSAQQFPDLHSELNLSSLELGDSALYFCASSAQTSGVLREQFFGPGTRLTVL.

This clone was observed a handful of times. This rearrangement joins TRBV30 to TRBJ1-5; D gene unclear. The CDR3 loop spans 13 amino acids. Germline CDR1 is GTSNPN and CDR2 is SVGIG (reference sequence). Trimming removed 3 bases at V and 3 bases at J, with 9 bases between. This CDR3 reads CAWSRALNQPQHF. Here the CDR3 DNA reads TGTGCCTGGAGCCGGGCCCTCAATCAGCCCCAGCATTTT.

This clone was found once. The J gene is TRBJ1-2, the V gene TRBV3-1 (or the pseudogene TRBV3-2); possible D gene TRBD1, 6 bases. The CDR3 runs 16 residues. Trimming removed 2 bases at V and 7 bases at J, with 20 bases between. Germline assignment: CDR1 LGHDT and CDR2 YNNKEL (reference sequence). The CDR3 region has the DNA TGTGCCAGCAGCCAACCTGCCGGGACGGGGGCTCTTGGCTACACCTTC. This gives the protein CASSQPAGTGALGYTF.

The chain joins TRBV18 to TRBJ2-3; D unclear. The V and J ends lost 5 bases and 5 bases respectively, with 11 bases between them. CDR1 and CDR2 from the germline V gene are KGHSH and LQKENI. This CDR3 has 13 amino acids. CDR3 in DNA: TGTGCCAGCTCATGGACCGACGAAGATACGCAGTATTTT. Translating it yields CASSWTDEDTQYF.

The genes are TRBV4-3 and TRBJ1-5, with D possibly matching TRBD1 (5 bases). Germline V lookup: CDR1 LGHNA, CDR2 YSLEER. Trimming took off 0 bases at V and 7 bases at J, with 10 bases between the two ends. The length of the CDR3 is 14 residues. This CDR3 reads CASSQDVGPQPQHF. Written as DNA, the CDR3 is TGCGCCAGCAGCCAAGATGTGGGACCCCAGCCCCAGCATTTT.

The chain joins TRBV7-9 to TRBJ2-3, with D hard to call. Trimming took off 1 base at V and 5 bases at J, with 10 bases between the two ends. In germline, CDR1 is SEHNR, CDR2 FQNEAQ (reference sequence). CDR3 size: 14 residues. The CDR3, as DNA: TGTGCCAGCAGCTTAGAATCCCGATTAGATACGCAGTATTTT. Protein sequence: CASSLESRLDTQYF.

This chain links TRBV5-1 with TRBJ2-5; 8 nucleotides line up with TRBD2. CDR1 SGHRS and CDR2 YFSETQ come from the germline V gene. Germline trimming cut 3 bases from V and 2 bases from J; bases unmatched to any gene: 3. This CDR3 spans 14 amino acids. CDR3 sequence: CASSSGGIQETQYF. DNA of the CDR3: TGCGCCAGCAGCTCGGGGGGGATACAAGAGACCCAGTACTTC.

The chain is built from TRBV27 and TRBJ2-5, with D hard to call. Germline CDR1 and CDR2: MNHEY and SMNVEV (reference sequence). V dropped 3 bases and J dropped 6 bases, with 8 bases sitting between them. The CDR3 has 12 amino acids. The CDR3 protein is CASSFPGQTQYF. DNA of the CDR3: TGTGCCAGCAGTTTTCCCGGGCAGACCCAGTACTTC.

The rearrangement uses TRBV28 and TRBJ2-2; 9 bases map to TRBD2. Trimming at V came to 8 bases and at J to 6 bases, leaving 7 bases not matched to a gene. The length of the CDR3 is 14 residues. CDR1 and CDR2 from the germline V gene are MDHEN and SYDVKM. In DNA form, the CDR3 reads TGTGCCAGCTCTGGCGGGGGGGCTTCCGGGGAGCTGTTTTTT. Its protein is CASSGGGASGELFF.

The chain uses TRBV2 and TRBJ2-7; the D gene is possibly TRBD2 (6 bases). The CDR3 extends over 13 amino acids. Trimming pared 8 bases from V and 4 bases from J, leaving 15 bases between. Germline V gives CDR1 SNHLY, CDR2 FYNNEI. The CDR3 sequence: CASEEAGRYEQYF. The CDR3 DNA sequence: TGTGCCAGCGAGGAGGCGGGAAGATACGAGCAGTACTTC.

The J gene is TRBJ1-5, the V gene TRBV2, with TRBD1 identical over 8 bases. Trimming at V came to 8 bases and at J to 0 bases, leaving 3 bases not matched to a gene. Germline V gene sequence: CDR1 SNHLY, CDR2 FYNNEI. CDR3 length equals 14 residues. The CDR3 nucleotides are TGTGCCAGCGAGGACAGGGTTAGCAATCAGCCCCAGCATTTT. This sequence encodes CASEDRVSNQPQHF.

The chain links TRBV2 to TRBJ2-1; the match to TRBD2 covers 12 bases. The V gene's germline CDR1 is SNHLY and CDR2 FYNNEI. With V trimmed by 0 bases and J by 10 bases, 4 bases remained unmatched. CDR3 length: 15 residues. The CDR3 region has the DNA TGTGCCAGCAGTGAAGCGCCCGGGACTAGCGGGGAGCAGTTCTTC. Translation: CASSEAPGTSGEQFF.

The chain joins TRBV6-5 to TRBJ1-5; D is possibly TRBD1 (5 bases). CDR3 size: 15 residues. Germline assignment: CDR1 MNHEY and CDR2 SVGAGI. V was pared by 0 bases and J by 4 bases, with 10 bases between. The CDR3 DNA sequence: TGTGCCAGCAGTTACTCGAAGACAGCAAATCAGCCCCAGCATTTT. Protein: CASSYSKTANQPQHF.

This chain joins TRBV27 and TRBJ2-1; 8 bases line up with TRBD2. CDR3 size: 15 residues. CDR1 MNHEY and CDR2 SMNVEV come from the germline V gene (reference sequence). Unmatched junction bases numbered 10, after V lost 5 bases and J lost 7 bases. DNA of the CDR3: TGTGCCAGCAGTCGAAAGCGGGAGAGGGGGAATGAGCAGTTCTTC. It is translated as CASSRKRERGNEQFF.

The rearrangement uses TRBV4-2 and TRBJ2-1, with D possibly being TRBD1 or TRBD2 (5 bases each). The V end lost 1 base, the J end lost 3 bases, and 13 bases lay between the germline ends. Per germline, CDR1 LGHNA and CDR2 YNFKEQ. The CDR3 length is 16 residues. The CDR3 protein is CASSQAAGTFYNEQFF. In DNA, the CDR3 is TGTGCCAGCAGCCAAGCGGCCGGGACGTTCTACAATGAGCAGTTCTTC.

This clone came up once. The CDR3 DNA follows: TGTGCCAGCAGCTTAAGGCCTAGCGGGTACACAGATACGCAGTATTTT. Translation: CASSLRPSGYTDTQYF. This chain joins TRBV7-2 and TRBJ2-3, with 8 bases aligning to TRBD2. V lost 2 bases, J lost 2 bases, and 6 bases stayed unmatched. Germline lookup yields CDR1 SGHTA and CDR2 FQGNSA. The CDR3 spans 16 residues.

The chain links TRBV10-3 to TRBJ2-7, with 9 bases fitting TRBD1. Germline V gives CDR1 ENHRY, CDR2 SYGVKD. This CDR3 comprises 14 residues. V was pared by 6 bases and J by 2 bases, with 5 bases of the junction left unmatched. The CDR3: CAISAGQGPYEQYF. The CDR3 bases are TGTGCCATCAGCGCGGGACAGGGTCCCTACGAGCAGTACTTC.

CDR3 coding DNA: TGTGCCAGCAGCCCGGGACTAGCGGGGGACGAGCAGTACTTC. Amino acid sequence: CASSPGLAGDEQYF. This chain uses TRBV4-2 with TRBJ2-7; 14 nucleotides agree with TRBD2. Unmatched junction bases numbered 1, after V lost 4 bases and J lost 5 bases. The CDR3 consists of 14 residues. CDR1 and CDR2 from the germline V gene are LGHNA and YNFKEQ.

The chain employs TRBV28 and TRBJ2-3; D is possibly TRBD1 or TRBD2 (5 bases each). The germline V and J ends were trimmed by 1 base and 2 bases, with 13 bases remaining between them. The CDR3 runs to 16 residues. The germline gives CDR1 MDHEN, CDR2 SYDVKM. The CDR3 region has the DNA TGTGCCAGCAGTTTATTGGGACGGCAAATCACAGATACGCAGTATTTT. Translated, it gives CASSLLGRQITDTQYF.

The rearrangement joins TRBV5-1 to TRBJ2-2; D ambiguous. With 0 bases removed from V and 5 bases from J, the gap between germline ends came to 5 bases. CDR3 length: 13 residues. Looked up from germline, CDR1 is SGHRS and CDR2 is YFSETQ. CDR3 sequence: CASSLGTTGELFF. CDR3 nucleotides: TGCGCCAGCAGCTTGGGCACTACCGGGGAGCTGTTTTTT. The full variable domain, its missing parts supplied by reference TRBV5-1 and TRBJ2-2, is KAGVTQTPRYLIKTRGQQVTLSCSPISGHRSVSWYQQTPGQGLQFLFEYFSETQRNKGNFPGRFSGRQFSNSRSEMNVSTLELGDSALYLCASSLGTTGELFFGEGSRLTVL.